This TCR beta chain derives from a study of CD8 T cells in ankylosing spondylitis. TCRdb called the 5' RACE reads again in MiXCR, with one record for every CDR3 protein. The sample has some 92,000 distinct CDR3 sequences; around 27% are singletons. Between the trimmed V and J ends, which lost 7 bases and 5 bases, there was a span of 12 bases. Germline CDR1 reads DFQATT; CDR2 reads SNEGSKA (reference sequence). This CDR3 spans 12 amino acids. This clonotype has at least ten counts. No antigen is known for it. Study results and limitations: CD8+ cells made up the disease-linked clones, which were relatively rare in peripheral blood.

This chain uses TRBV20-1 with TRBJ1-5, with D possibly being TRBD1 (5 bases). This clonotype originated in a male donor with ankylosing spondylitis or in good health (not recorded which). Sequences were obtained from blood, either unsorted or a sorted T cell fraction (not recorded which). The CDR3 nucleotides read TGCAGTGGGCAGGGAATTGATCAGCCCCAGCATTTT. Its translation: CSGQGIDQPQHF.